Below are 7 T cell receptor beta chains sequenced from a single sample in a study of blood T cell repertoires in COVID-19 (TCRdb year 2020). Library prep was done by the immunoSEQ multiplex PCR assay. TCRdb re-hosts the immuneACCESS table, in-frame sequences only. Its copies lack some clones; in the studies checked, an unresolved V gene accounts for under half of them, and the cause for the rest is not known. The sample contains roughly 36,000 clones, around 85% of them found a single time. The ten largest clones take up 3.5% to 5% of the sample. Sample: peripheral blood. The receptors here all came from a man aged 60 to 69 with acute or convalescent COVID-19.

The V gene is TRBV5-6, the J gene TRBJ1-2; a possible D gene is TRBD1 (5 bases). V was pared by 1 base and J by 8 bases, with 15 bases between. Germline V CDR1 and CDR2: SGHDT, YYEEEE. The CDR3 has 14 residues. The CDR3 region is CASSLSGTPNGYTF. CDR3 in DNA: TGTGCCAGCAGCTTGAGCGGGACCCCTAACGGCTACACCTTC.

The chain couples TRBV7-2 to TRBJ1-6; D ambiguous. V was pared by 2 bases and J by 8 bases, with 16 bases between. There are 16 residues in the CDR3. Germline CDR1 SGHTA, CDR2 FQGNSA. CDR3 in DNA: TGTGCCAGCAGCTTACAACCCGAGGGATCGTATTCACCCCTCCACTTT. It is translated as CASSLQPEGSYSPLHF. Full variable domain (outside the CDR3, taken from reference TRBV7-2 and TRBJ1-6): GAGVSQSPSNKVTEKGKDVELRCDPISGHTALYWYRQSLGQGLEFLIYFQGNSAPDKSGLPSDRFSAERTGGSVSTLTIQRTQQEDSAVYLCASSLQPEGSYSPLHFGNGTRLTVT.

The rearrangement uses TRBV21-1 and TRBJ1-2. TRBV21-1 is an annotated pseudogene. The length of the CDR3 is 13 residues. The CDR3 DNA reads as TGTGCCAGCAGCAAAGTTCGTGCGGATGGCTACACCTTC. Amino acid sequence: CASSKVRADGYTF.

The chain has TRBV6-2 or TRBV6-3 and TRBJ1-2; tentatively, D is TRBD1 (5 bases). The V and J ends lost 7 bases and 4 bases respectively, with 19 bases between them. The germline CDR1 and CDR2 sequences are MNHEY and SVGEGT. The CDR3 totals 15 residues. CDR3 DNA sequence: TGTGCCAGCACCCCATCAGGACGACAGACCTATGGCTACACCTTC. Encoded protein: CASTPSGRQTYGYTF.

The CDR3: CASSAYSGTASEYSGNTIYF. The CDR3 nucleotides are TGTGCCAGCAGTGCTTATTCCGGGACAGCAAGCGAATACTCTGGAAACACCATATATTTT. This rearrangement joins TRBV6-1 to TRBJ1-3, with 7 bases that match TRBD1. CDR1 MNHNS and CDR2 SASEGT come from the germline V gene. This CDR3 has 20 amino acids. Losses at the gene ends were 4 bases for V and 0 bases for J; bases not matched to a gene: 18.

V gene TRBV6-2 or TRBV6-3 combines with J gene TRBJ1-1, with D tentatively TRBD1 (5 bases). CDR1 is MNHEY and CDR2 is SVGEGT in the germline V gene. The CDR3 is 16 amino acids. V lost 2 bases and J lost 6, with 19 bases in between. The CDR3 bases are TGTGCCAGCAGTTACCCCCAAGGAGGGGCTTTCCCTGAAGCTTTCTTT. Amino acid sequence: CASSYPQGGAFPEAFF.

This sequence joins TRBV7-6 and TRBJ1-1; possibly TRBD1 for D (5 bases). Germline V gives CDR1 SGHVS, CDR2 FNYEAQ. There are 14 residues in the CDR3. Trimming cost V 1 base and J 1 base, with 7 bases left between them. The CDR3 reads CASSLGQGNTEAFF. The CDR3 DNA is TGTGCCAGCAGCTTAGGCCAGGGGAACACTGAAGCTTTCTTT.